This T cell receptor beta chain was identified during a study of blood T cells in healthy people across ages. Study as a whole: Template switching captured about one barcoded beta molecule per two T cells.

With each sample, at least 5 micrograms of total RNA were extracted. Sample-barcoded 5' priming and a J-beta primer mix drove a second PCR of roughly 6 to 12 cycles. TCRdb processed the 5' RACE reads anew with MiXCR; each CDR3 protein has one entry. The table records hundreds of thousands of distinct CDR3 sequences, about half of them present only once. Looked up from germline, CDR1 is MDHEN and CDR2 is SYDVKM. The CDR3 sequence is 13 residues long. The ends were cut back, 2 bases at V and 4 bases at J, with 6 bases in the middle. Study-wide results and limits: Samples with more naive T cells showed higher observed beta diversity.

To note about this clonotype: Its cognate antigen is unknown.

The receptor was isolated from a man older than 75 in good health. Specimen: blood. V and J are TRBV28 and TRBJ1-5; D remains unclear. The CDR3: CASSLSTNQPQHF. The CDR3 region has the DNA TGTGCCAGCAGTTTAAGTACGAATCAGCCCCAGCATTTT.